Following are 16 T cell receptor beta chains from one sample sequenced in a study of blood T cell repertoires in COVID-19. TCRdb's table, derived via immunoSEQ multiplex PCR, lists solely in-frame clones and lacks some. The sample comprises more than 80,000 clones, approximately 78% of which are singletons, and under 7.5% rests with the top ten. The sequencing sample was made of peripheral blood. These receptors all come from a man between 50 and 59 years old with active or convalescent COVID-19.

The rearrangement links TRBV7-8 to TRBJ1-1, with D perhaps matching TRBD1 (5 bases). Trimming shortened V by 5 bases and J by 3 bases, and 19 bases separated the two germline ends. CDR1 is SGHVS and CDR2 is FQNEAQ in the germline V gene. The CDR3 runs to 16 residues. The CDR3 DNA reads as TGTGCCAGCAGCCCACCCCTTCGTTTGGGGCACACTGAAGCTTTCTTT. It codes for CASSPPLRLGHTEAFF.

In the case of this clone: Other DNA sequences in the sample encode the same CDR3. V is TRBV4-1 and J is TRBJ2-3; 8 positions agree with TRBD2. The CDR3 has 16 residues. V lost 1 base and J lost 0; bases outside the gene matches: 3. Per the germline V gene, CDR1 is MGHRA and CDR2 is YSYEKL. CDR3: CASSQVQRGSTDTQYF. CDR3 in DNA: TGCGCCAGCAGCCAAGTGCAGCGGGGGAGCACAGATACGCAGTATTTT.

The CDR3 bases are TGTGCCTGGAGTCTAGGCGGGGAGTTCACAGATACGCAGTATTTT. Its translation: CAWSLGGEFTDTQYF. The chain links TRBV30 to TRBJ2-3; tentative D call: TRBD2 (6 bases). V lost 2 bases to trimming and J lost 2 bases, with 14 bases between them. Per the germline V gene, CDR1 is GTSNPN and CDR2 is SVGIG (reference sequence). This CDR3 has 15 residues.

V is TRBV7-5 and J is TRBJ2-5; the DNA was not used to check the table's D call, TRBD2. TRBV7-5 counts as a pseudogene. The CDR3 has 16 residues. In nucleotides, the CDR3 is TGTGTCAGAAGCTCCCCTGAAGGGCGGGCTCAAGAGACCCAGTACTTC. Translated, it gives CVRSSPEGRAQETQYF.

The DNA of the CDR3 is TGTGCCAGTAGTATAGAATGGGGGCAAGGGGCCAACGTCCTGACTTTC. It yields the protein CASSIEWGQGANVLTF. The gene calls are TRBV19 and TRBJ2-6, with D tentatively TRBD1 (6 bases). Germline-derived CDR1 and CDR2 are LNHDA and SQIVND (reference sequence). Trimming removed 0 bases at V and 4 bases at J, with 10 bases between. The CDR3 consists of 16 residues.

This clone has a handful of counts. The genes are TRBV28 and TRBJ1-1; D possibly corresponds to TRBD1 (5 bases). CDR3 size: 15 residues. V shed 7 bases and J shed 6 bases, with 21 bases lying between them. Germline lookup yields CDR1 MDHEN and CDR2 SYDVKM. CDR3 DNA: TGTGCCAGCACGCCAGGGACGCCCGGGAGGGCTGAAGCTTTCTTT. It specifies CASTPGTPGRAEAFF.

V gene TRBV28 combines with J gene TRBJ1-2; 7 bases agree with TRBD1. Losses at the gene ends were 2 bases for V and 8 bases for J; bases not matched to a gene: 5. CDR1 and CDR2 (germline): MDHEN, SYDVKM. This CDR3 has 13 residues. The CDR3 coding sequence is TGTGCCAGCAGTTTAAGACAGGGAATAGGCTACACCTTC. It yields the protein CASSLRQGIGYTF.

The CDR3 is CASSQHSRGMDGYTF. The CDR3 DNA follows: TGTGCCAGCAGCCAACATTCCAGGGGGATGGATGGCTACACCTTC. V is TRBV11-2 and J is TRBJ1-2, with 7 positions matching TRBD1. Per the germline V gene, CDR1 is SGHAT and CDR2 is FQNNGV. This CDR3 has 15 residues. With V trimmed by 5 bases and J by 6 bases, 12 bases remained unmatched.

This clone was recorded a few times. The same CDR3 is also encoded by other DNA sequences in this sample. V is TRBV20-1 and J is TRBJ2-7; D possibly corresponds to TRBD2 (6 bases). The germline V gene has CDR1 DFQATT and CDR2 SNEGSKA (reference sequence). V was pared by 3 bases and J by 5 bases, with 8 bases between. This CDR3 is 11 amino acids long. The CDR3, as DNA: TGCAGTGCTAGTAGCGGTCACGAGCAGTACGTC. It specifies CSASSGHEQYV.

CDR3: CASSSQGGGEQYV. The CDR3 nucleotides are TGTGCCAGCAGCAGTCAGGGAGGCGGGGAGCAGTACGTC. V usage is TRBV28 and J usage is TRBJ2-7, with TRBD2 as a possible D gene (6 bases). The V gene's germline CDR1 is MDHEN and CDR2 SYDVKM. Trimming removed 6 bases at V and 7 bases at J, with 16 bases between. The length of the CDR3 is 13 residues.

The chain carries TRBV10-1 and TRBJ2-3; 10 bases align to TRBD2. The CDR3 is 15 amino acids. CDR1 and CDR2 (germline): WNHNN, SYGVQD (reference sequence). J lost 3 bases, V lost 3 bases, and 3 bases had no gene match. The CDR3 coding sequence is TGCGCCAGCAGTGAAGGAGCGGGGGGGACAGATACGCAGTATTTT. This translates into CASSEGAGGTDTQYF.

The V call is TRBV10-3, the J call TRBJ2-2, with TRBD2 as a possible D gene (5 bases). Trimming cost V 6 bases and J 7 bases, with 15 bases left between them. Germline-derived CDR1 and CDR2 are ENHRY and SYGVKD. The CDR3 length is 14 residues. CDR3 bases: TGTGCCATCAGCCGAATTTCTAGCCTCGGGGAGCTGTTTTTT. Translated: CAISRISSLGELFF.

The rearrangement links TRBV5-4 to TRBJ2-7; 7 nucleotides align to TRBD1. The CDR3 has 13 residues. Germline loops: CDR1 SGHNT, CDR2 YYREEE (reference sequence). With V trimmed by 4 bases and J by 7 bases, 8 bases remained unmatched. CDR3 nucleotide sequence: TGTGCCAGCAGCGAAGACAGGGATGGGGAGCAGTACTTC. It encodes CASSEDRDGEQYF.

The chain employs TRBV28 and TRBJ2-6; the match to TRBD1 covers 12 bases. The CDR3 runs 17 residues. J was trimmed by 2 bases and V by 7 bases; bases with no gene match: 6. Per germline, CDR1 MDHEN and CDR2 SYDVKM. The CDR3 DNA reads TGTGCCAGCATCGCGGGACAGGGGGCGCCTGGGGCCAACGTCCTGACTTTC. Encoded protein: CASIAGQGAPGANVLTF. Drawing the rest from reference TRBV28 and TRBJ2-6, the complete variable domain is DVKVTQSSRYLVKRTGEKVFLECVQDMDHENMFWYRQDPGLGLRLIYFSYDVKMKEKGDIPEGYSVSREKKERFSLILESASTNQTSMYLCASIAGQGAPGANVLTFGAGSRLTVL.

The rearrangement uses TRBV28 and TRBJ2-3; D is unclear. Germline V gene lookup returns CDR1 MDHEN and CDR2 SYDVKM. The V end was cut by 1 base, the J end by 3 bases, with 2 bases between. The CDR3 runs 12 residues. This chain's CDR3 is CASSLLTDTQYF. The CDR3 DNA reads TGTGCCAGCAGTTTATTAACAGATACGCAGTATTTT.

The V call is TRBV6-5, the J call TRBJ1-4; possibly TRBD1 for D (5 bases). This CDR3 comprises 11 residues. Trimming removed 6 bases at V and 7 bases at J, with 6 bases between. From germline, CDR1 is MNHEY and CDR2 SVGAGI. The CDR3 coding sequence is TGTGCCAGCAGAGACAGTGAAAAACTGTTTTTT. This gives the protein CASRDSEKLFF.